This passage covers 12 T cell receptor beta chains from one sample sequenced in a study of T-cell memory formation after mild COVID-19. A single record per CDR3 protein comes from TCRdb applying MiXCR to the 5' RACE reads. The table has 210,000 or so distinct CDR3 sequences, under 12% seen once. Sequenced: PBMCs or a T cell subset sorted from them (not recorded which). Receptors were obtained from a man aged 18 to 35 who had mild COVID-19 (a few samples of this study predate the infection). Cell type and time point are not known.

This clonotype was detected many times. The V gene is TRBV5-1, the J gene TRBJ2-2; 10 bases match TRBD1. This CDR3 contains 15 residues. The V gene's germline CDR1 is SGHRS and CDR2 YFSETQ. The V segment lost 4 bases and the J segment 3 bases; nucleotides outside the gene matches: 3. The chain's CDR3 is CASSPGTGDTGELFF. CDR3 in DNA: TGCGCCAGCAGCCCCGGGACAGGGGACACCGGGGAGCTGTTTTTT.

A few counts support this clonotype. Here the CDR3 reads CASSLKGELFF. The CDR3, as DNA: TGTGCCAGCAGCTTAAAGGGGGAGCTGTTTTTT. The V gene is TRBV11-2, the J gene TRBJ2-2; D is uncertain. Trimming stripped 2 bases from V and 8 bases from J, with 3 bases between. The CDR3 extends over 11 amino acids. Per germline, CDR1 SGHAT and CDR2 FQNNGV.

This clonotype was detected a few times. The rearrangement joins TRBV6-5 to TRBJ1-1; D is ambiguous. This CDR3 is built from 14 residues. V lost 4 bases and J lost 4, with 13 bases in between. CDR1 MNHEY and CDR2 SVGAGI come from the germline V gene. The CDR3 sequence: CASSWMAGGTEAFF. The DNA for the CDR3 is TGTGCCAGCAGTTGGATGGCGGGCGGCACTGAAGCTTTCTTT.

The rearrangement joins TRBV4-3 to TRBJ1-1, with D perhaps TRBD1 (5 bases). This CDR3 comprises 16 residues. Germline V gives CDR1 LGHNA, CDR2 YSLEER. V lost 0 bases to trimming and J lost 0 bases, with 11 bases between them. CDR3 residues: CASSQDGRGLNTEAFF. The CDR3 DNA reads TGCGCCAGCAGCCAAGATGGAAGGGGCTTGAACACTGAAGCTTTCTTT.

The V and J genes are TRBV11-2 and TRBJ2-1; TRBD2 agrees at 8 bases. Per germline, CDR1 SGHAT and CDR2 FQNNGV. CDR3 length equals 15 residues. With V trimmed by 7 bases and J by 2 bases, 7 bases remained unmatched. The CDR3 loop reads CASTRGAGAYNEQFF. The CDR3 bases are TGTGCCAGCACCCGAGGAGCGGGGGCCTACAATGAGCAGTTCTTC.

This clonotype was seen a handful of times. This sequence joins TRBV5-4 and TRBJ2-5; 7 bases align to TRBD2. The CDR3 has 16 amino acids. Germline V gene data show CDR1 as SGHNT and CDR2 as YYREEE (reference sequence). Trimming cost V 0 bases and J 2 bases; bases outside gene matches: 7. CDR3 sequence: CASSLAAGVTQETQYF. The DNA for the CDR3 is TGTGCCAGCAGCTTGGCCGCGGGGGTGACACAAGAGACCCAGTACTTC.

The rearrangement uses TRBV7-3 and TRBJ1-2; D not certain. The V end was cut by 4 bases, the J end by 8 bases, with 17 bases between. The germline V gene encodes CDR1 SGHTA and CDR2 FQGTGA. CDR3 length equals 14 residues. The CDR3 bases are TGTGCCAGCAGCTCATACATGGCCGTGAGGGGCTACACCTTC. It yields the protein CASSSYMAVRGYTF. Full variable domain (missing parts from reference TRBV7-3 and TRBJ1-2): GAGVSQTPSNKVTEKGKYVELRCDPISGHTALYWYRQSLGQGPEFLIYFQGTGAADDSGLPNDRFFAVRPEGSVSTLKIQRTERGDSAVYLCASSSYMAVRGYTFGSGTRLTVV.

This clonotype was counted ten times or more. V usage is TRBV20-1 and J usage is TRBJ2-7; a possible D gene is TRBD1 (6 bases). Trimming took 1 base from V and 0 from J, leaving 13 bases between them. Germline CDR1 is DFQATT and CDR2 is SNEGSKA (reference sequence). This CDR3 is 15 amino acids long. The CDR3 nucleotides are TGCAGTGCTAGAGGAACAGGGCACAGCTCCTACGAGCAGTACTTC. It specifies CSARGTGHSSYEQYF.

CDR3 sequence: CASSQVRDRVVYNEQFF. The CDR3 DNA is TGTGCCAGCAGCCAAGTAAGGGACAGGGTGGTCTACAATGAGCAGTTCTTC. The chain carries TRBV14 and TRBJ2-1; 9 nucleotides match TRBD1. V lost 1 base, J lost 3 bases, and 7 bases stayed unmatched. Per the germline V gene, CDR1 is SGHDN and CDR2 is FVKESK. The CDR3 is made up of 17 amino acids.

The J gene is TRBJ2-6, the V gene TRBV2; D uncertain. This CDR3 is built from 15 residues. Looked up from germline, CDR1 is SNHLY and CDR2 is FYNNEI. Trimming cost V 5 bases and J 0 bases, with 8 bases left between them. The CDR3: CASSPPRSGANVLTF. The CDR3 DNA sequence: TGTGCCAGCAGTCCTCCCCGCTCTGGGGCCAACGTCCTGACTTTC. Variable domain in full (rest from reference TRBV2 and TRBJ2-6): EPEVTQTPSHQVTQMGQEVILRCVPISNHLYFYWYRQILGQKVEFLVSFYNNEISEKSEIFDDQFSVERPDGSNFTLKIRSTKLEDSAMYFCASSPPRSGANVLTFGAGSRLTVL.

J is TRBJ2-7 and V is TRBV7-9; 7 positions agree with TRBD1. J was trimmed by 1 base and V by 6 bases; bases with no gene match: 9. CDR3 length equals 15 residues. Per germline, CDR1 SEHNR and CDR2 FQNEAQ (reference sequence). The CDR3 DNA sequence: TGTGCCAGCAGTCCAAGTCGGACAGGATCCTACGAGCAGTACTTC. It codes for CASSPSRTGSYEQYF.

This sequence joins TRBV7-9 and TRBJ1-2; the D is unclear. CDR1 is SEHNR and CDR2 is FQNEAQ in the germline V gene (reference sequence). This CDR3 is built from 13 residues. V was trimmed by 6 bases and J by 5 bases, leaving 13 bases between them. This CDR3 is CASSRDAGYGYTF. As DNA, the CDR3 is TGTGCCAGCAGTCGTGACGCAGGTTATGGCTACACCTTC.